A selection of T cell receptor beta chains follows, all from one sample in a study of siplizumab effects on memory and regulatory T cells. The data were produced by immunoSEQ multiplex PCR, yet TCRdb's version contains in-frame clones alone and is incomplete. The sample has about 66,000 clones, roughly 96% seen once; the top ten hold 0.08% to 0.1%. The sample was naive CD8+ T cells sorted from blood. These receptors all come from a human donor in good health. Both conserved end residues are part of each CDR3. The order of the fields is V gene, J gene, D gene, clone size, CDR3 DNA, CDR3 protein. The D gene is left open where the match is weak. Clone size is shown for a subset of rows, as once, few, many or a class of expanded clone.

TRBV5-6	TRBJ1-2	NA	NA	TGTGCCAGCAGCTTGGGTAGACAGGCTCTAGGCTATGGCTACACCTTC	CASSLGRQALGYGYTF
TRBV19	TRBJ2-1	NA	NA	TGTGCCAGCGGGACGGAGCGGCTGGATGAGCAGTTCTTC	CASGTERLDEQFF
TRBV18	TRBJ2-7	NA	NA	TGTGCCAGCTCACCACCCGGACAGCTTTACGAGCAGTACTTC	CASSPPGQLYEQYF
TRBV7-6	TRBJ2-3	NA	NA	TGTGCCAGCAGCTTTTTTCGCACAGATACGCAGTATTTT	CASSFFRTDTQYF
TRBV5-6	TRBJ2-7	TRBD1	NA	TGTGCCAGCAGTACTCCGGGACAGCTCTTCTACGAGCAGTACTTC	CASSTPGQLFYEQYF
TRBV9	TRBJ2-3	NA	NA	TGTGCCAGCAGCGTAGGAGGGGTCACAGATACGCAGTATTTT	CASSVGGVTDTQYF
TRBV7-9	TRBJ1-4	NA	NA	TGTGCCAGCAGTGCGAGTGAAAAACTGTTTTTT	CASSASEKLFF
TRBV9	TRBJ2-7	NA	NA	TGTGCCAGCAGCGTCCAGGGGGGCGAGCAGTACTTC	CASSVQGGEQYF
TRBV7-9	TRBJ1-6	NA	few	TGTGCCAGCAGCTTAACAGGGACGGATAATTCACCCCTCCACTTT	CASSLTGTDNSPLHF
TRBV5-1	TRBJ2-3	TRBD2	NA	TGCGCCAGCAGCTTGGAAGCGGGGGTTCTATATACGCAGTATTTT	CASSLEAGVLYTQYF
TRBV13	TRBJ2-7	NA	NA	TGTGCCAGCAGCTTAGGGCGGACCTACGAGCAGTACTTC	CASSLGRTYEQYF
TRBV19	TRBJ1-1	TRBD1	NA	TGTGCCAGTAGTTACGGGACAGGGCCCACTGAAGCTTTCTTT	CASSYGTGPTEAFF
TRBV29-1	TRBJ1-2	NA	NA	TGCAGCGTTGGGGACGGGTATGGCTACACCTTC	CSVGDGYGYTF
TRBV7-6	TRBJ2-1	TRBD2	NA	TGTGCCAGCAGCCCTCGGGGGGGGCGGGATGAGCAGTTCTTC	CASSPRGGRDEQFF
TRBV5-3	TRBJ1-4	NA	NA	TGTGCCAGAAGCCGGGGTGCAACTAATGAAAAACTGTTTTTT	CARSRGATNEKLFF
TRBV6-5	TRBJ2-5	NA	NA	TGTGCCAGCAGGACATCGGGGGGCCGAGAGACCCAGTACTTC	CASRTSGGRETQYF
TRBV27	TRBJ2-7	TRBD2	NA	TGTGCCAGCGGAGCGGGGGGGCCCTACGAGCAGTACTTC	CASGAGGPYEQYF
TRBV9	TRBJ2-4	NA	NA	TGTGCCAGCAGCGTAGATGGGACTGTTCAGTACTTC	CASSVDGTVQYF
TRBV6-1	TRBJ1-4	TRBD1	NA	TGTGCCAGCAGACCCGGGACAGGGGATATCGAAAAACTGTTTTTT	CASRPGTGDIEKLFF
TRBV4-1	TRBJ2-7	TRBD1	NA	TGCGCCAGCAGTCGGAGTCCCGGGACAGGGGGTTGCGAGCAGTACTTC	CASSRSPGTGGCEQYF
TRBV5-6	TRBJ1-1	NA	NA	TGTGCCAGCAGCTTGGTCCTGAACACTGAAGCTTTCTTT	CASSLVLNTEAFF
TRBV4-1	TRBJ1-1	NA	NA	TGCGCCAGCAGCCATAACAGGCCTGAAGCTTTCTTT	CASSHNRPEAFF
TRBV29-1	TRBJ1-4	NA	once	TGCAGCGTCGAAGGGCAGGGAAGAGATGAAAAACTGTTTTTT	CSVEGQGRDEKLFF
TRBV7-6	TRBJ1-5	NA	NA	TGTGCCAGCAGCTTAGGACGGAATCAGCCCCAGCATTTT	CASSLGRNQPQHF
TRBV19	TRBJ2-7	NA	NA	TGTGCCAGTAGACACCAGCTAGACGGGGATTACGAGCAGTACTTC	CASRHQLDGDYEQYF
TRBV28	TRBJ2-7	NA	NA	TGTGCCAGCAGTACCGACGGTGGGTATTACGAGCAGTACTTC	CASSTDGGYYEQYF
TRBV9	TRBJ2-7	NA	NA	TGTGCCAGCAGCGCGAATCCGGACAGTATCCCACGGGAGCAGTACTTC	CASSANPDSIPREQYF
TRBV7-3	TRBJ2-1	TRBD2	NA	TGTGCCAGCAGCCGAACCGGACTAGACCTCTACAATGAGCAGTTCTTC	CASSRTGLDLYNEQFF
TRBV4-1	TRBJ1-1	TRBD1	NA	TGCGCCAGCAGCCTAGCGCTGACAGGGGGCACTGAAGCTTTCTTT	CASSLALTGGTEAFF
TRBV6-5	TRBJ1-1	NA	NA	TGTGCCAGCAGGCAAGGGGTGCACACTGAAGCTTTCTTT	CASRQGVHTEAFF
TRBV2	TRBJ1-2	TRBD1	NA	TGTGCCAGCATCCCCACAGGGGCGGACTCCTTTAACTATGGCTACACCTTC	CASIPTGADSFNYGYTF
TRBV6-1	TRBJ1-4	TRBD1	NA	TGTGCCAGCAGTGAATCCGGGACAGTGAATGAAAAACTGTTTTTT	CASSESGTVNEKLFF
TRBV19	TRBJ2-2	TRBD1	NA	TGTGCCACCACAGTAACACGGGACAGCAACACCGGGGAGCTGTTTTTT	CATTVTRDSNTGELFF
TRBV28	TRBJ1-5	NA	NA	TGTGCCAGCAGTTTACTCATCAATCAGCCCCAGCATTTT	CASSLLINQPQHF
TRBV6-6	TRBJ2-3	NA	NA	TGTGCCATCCTAGTCTTGGATACGCAGTATTTT	CAILVLDTQYF
TRBV13	TRBJ2-7	TRBD2	NA	TGTGCCAGCAGCTCAACGGGACTAGCGGGGGATTACGAGCAGTACTTC	CASSSTGLAGDYEQYF
TRBV7-6	TRBJ2-1	TRBD2	NA	TGTGCCAGCAGCCCACTTCTTTCGGGACTAGAGCAGTTCTTC	CASSPLLSGLEQFF
TRBV10-3	TRBJ2-4	TRBD1	NA	TGTGCCATCAGTGACCCCGCGGGACAGGGGAACATTCAGTACTTC	CAISDPAGQGNIQYF
TRBV11-2	TRBJ2-5	TRBD1	NA	TGTGCCAGCAGCTTAGCGCCAGGGGGCTGGGAAGAGACCCAGTACTTC	CASSLAPGGWEETQYF
TRBV7-9	TRBJ2-3	TRBD2	NA	TGTGCCAGAGCGGGACTAGAGGCAGATACGCAGTATTTT	CARAGLEADTQYF
TRBV13	TRBJ1-2	NA	NA	TGTGCCAGCAGCTTAGGGGACGGCTATGGCTACACCTTC	CASSLGDGYGYTF
TRBV30	TRBJ2-1	NA	NA	TGTGCCTGGAGTTTCGGGGAACCTTACAATGAGCAGTTCTTC	CAWSFGEPYNEQFF
TRBV9	TRBJ2-3	NA	NA	TGTGCCAGCAGCGTAGATGGGACCCTCACAGATACGCAGTATTTT	CASSVDGTLTDTQYF
TRBV9	TRBJ2-7	TRBD2	NA	TGTGCCAGCAGCGTAGAAGCGGGGGGCCCACCGGAGCAGTACTTC	CASSVEAGGPPEQYF
TRBV6-1	TRBJ2-6	NA	NA	TGTGCCAGCAGTGAAGACGTTAGGAGGGGGAGCTCTGGGGCCAACGTCCTGACTTTC	CASSEDVRRGSSGANVLTF
TRBV11-1	TRBJ2-1	NA	once	TGTGCCAGCAGCTTAGGGGGGGATGAGCAGTTCTTC	CASSLGGDEQFF
TRBV5-6	TRBJ1-1	NA	NA	TGTGCCAGCAGCTTAAGGAACACTGAAGCTTTCTTT	CASSLRNTEAFF
TRBV5-4	TRBJ1-2	NA	NA	TGTGCCAGCAGCTTGGTTGTGTCGGATCCGAACTATGGCTACACCTTC	CASSLVVSDPNYGYTF
TRBV4-1	TRBJ1-5	NA	NA	TGCGCCAGCAGCCAAGAGGGCCTACCGCCCCAGCATTTT	CASSQEGLPPQHF